Below, 22 T cell receptor beta chains from the same sample are listed, as sequenced in a study of siplizumab effects on memory and regulatory T cells. Their antigens remain unidentified. The repertoire was sequenced with immunoSEQ multiplex PCR; TCRdb's copy has only in-frame clones and lacks some. This table holds 15,000 to 20,000 clones, roughly 40% found once. Cells from the mixed lymphocyte reaction underwent coculture for approximately 6 days at 37 degrees C. The sequenced sample was CFSE-low (dividing) CD4+ T cells sorted from an allogeneic mixed lymphocyte reaction. The receptor set was obtained from a human donor in good health; the cells came from an allogeneic mixed lymphocyte reaction. Some clones in this sample may be carry-over from other donors' samples.

V usage is TRBV7-2 and J usage is TRBJ2-1; D gene unclear. V was shortened by 5 bases and J by 6 bases, with 11 bases between the two germline ends. The CDR3 covers 13 residues. CDR1 is SGHTA and CDR2 is FQGNSA in the germline V gene. In DNA, the CDR3 is TGTGCCAGCAGCCCTAGTCTAGTCAATGAGCAGTTCTTC. This codes for CASSPSLVNEQFF.

By sample fraction, this clone is medium-sized (0.01 to 0.1%). This sequence joins TRBV12-5 and TRBJ1-3; D remains ambiguous. The V gene's germline CDR1 is LGHNT and CDR2 FRNRAP. The CDR3 totals 13 residues. Trimming took 3 bases from V and 3 from J, leaving 6 bases between them. Written as DNA, the CDR3 is TGTGCTAGTGGTTTTAGCGGTGGAAACACCATATATTTT. Encoded protein: CASGFSGGNTIYF. Full variable domain (rest looked up from reference TRBV12-5 and TRBJ1-3): DARVTQTPRHKVTEMGQEVTMRCQPILGHNTVFWYRQTMMQGLELLAYFRNRAPLDDSGMPKDRFSAEMPDATLATLKIQPSEPRDSAVYFCASGFSGGNTIYFGEGSWLTVV.

This CDR3 reads CASSIIRQGEYNEQFF. CDR3 sequence (DNA): TGTGCCAGTAGTATAATTCGACAGGGAGAGTACAATGAGCAGTTCTTC. The chain couples TRBV19 to TRBJ2-1; 7 nucleotides line up with TRBD1. The germline V gene encodes CDR1 LNHDA and CDR2 SQIVND (reference sequence). This CDR3 is 16 amino acids long. The V segment lost 2 bases and the J segment 4 bases; nucleotides outside the gene matches: 8.

This clone has a count of ten or more. This chain joins TRBV10-3 and TRBJ1-3; D unresolved. This CDR3 region has 13 residues. Germline V lookup: CDR1 ENHRY, CDR2 SYGVKD. The V gene lost 9 bases and the J gene lost 0 bases, with 9 bases spanning the gap. The CDR3 reads CAIVKGSGNTIYF. CDR3 nucleotide sequence: TGTGCCATAGTAAAAGGCTCTGGAAACACCATATATTTT.

The chain joins TRBV7-9 to TRBJ2-1; 11 bases agree with TRBD2. CDR1 SEHNR and CDR2 FQNEAQ come from the germline V gene (reference sequence). J was trimmed by 0 bases and V by 2 bases; bases with no gene match: 9. This CDR3 has 19 amino acids. CDR3 in amino acids: CASSLLGLADKSSYNEQFF. For the CDR3, the DNA is TGTGCCAGCAGCTTACTGGGACTAGCGGATAAGAGCTCCTACAATGAGCAGTTCTTC.

This clone has just a few counts. The chain is built from TRBV6-5 and TRBJ2-1, with D possibly matching TRBD1 (6 bases). The CDR3 has 16 residues. V shed 0 bases and J shed 3 bases, with 12 bases lying between them. Germline V CDR1 and CDR2: MNHEY, SVGAGI. CDR3 loop: CASSYSGGVGYNEQFF. The CDR3 nucleotides are TGTGCCAGCAGTTACTCAGGGGGTGTAGGCTACAATGAGCAGTTCTTC.

The rearrangement uses TRBV19 and TRBJ2-1; 12 bases map to TRBD2. CDR1 is LNHDA and CDR2 is SQIVND in the germline V gene (reference sequence). The CDR3 has 15 amino acids. With V trimmed by 6 bases and J by 4 bases, 4 bases remained unmatched. CDR3: CASRPLAGGYNEQFF. CDR3 bases: TGTGCCAGTAGGCCACTAGCGGGAGGATACAATGAGCAGTTCTTC.

V and J are TRBV19 and TRBJ2-7; D ambiguous. This CDR3 is 15 amino acids long. The V end lost 8 bases, the J end lost 0 bases, and 17 bases lay between the germline ends. Germline assignment: CDR1 LNHDA and CDR2 SQIVND (reference sequence). This CDR3 is CASSFSQVTSYEQYF. CDR3 coding DNA: TGTGCCAGTTCGTTTAGTCAGGTAACCTCCTACGAGCAGTACTTC.

This clone was picked up a small number of times. The chain has TRBV10-3 and TRBJ1-1; D unresolved. Trimming removed 1 base at V and 3 bases at J, with 0 bases between. The CDR3 is 11 amino acids. In germline, CDR1 is ENHRY, CDR2 SYGVKD. CDR3 DNA sequence: TGTGCCATCAGTGAGTACACTGAAGCTTTCTTT. Translated: CAISEYTEAFF.

V gene TRBV27 combines with J gene TRBJ1-5; 9 nucleotides align to TRBD1. Germline V CDR1 and CDR2: MNHEY, SMNVEV (reference sequence). This CDR3 region has 14 residues. V lost 6 bases to trimming and J lost 6 bases; unmatched junction nucleotides: 6. The CDR3 here is CASRLQGAGQPQHF. The CDR3, as DNA: TGTGCCAGCAGACTACAGGGGGCGGGTCAGCCCCAGCATTTT.

This clone has more than one count but fewer than ten. This chain links TRBV29-1 with TRBJ1-4, with TRBD1 matching over 8 bases. After removal of 6 bases from V and 5 bases from J, the junction contained 5 bases not matched to a gene. This CDR3 region has 13 residues. CDR1 SQVTM and CDR2 ANQGSEA come from the germline V gene. In DNA, the CDR3 is TGCAGCGTCACCGGGACAGGAAATGAAAAACTGTTTTTT. Protein product: CSVTGTGNEKLFF.

This clone was seen only a few times. The chain is built from TRBV6-5 and TRBJ2-1; TRBD2 aligns across 8 bases. The CDR3 loop spans 12 amino acids. Germline CDR1 MNHEY, CDR2 SVGAGI. J was trimmed by 10 bases and V by 6 bases; bases with no gene match: 5. The CDR3 sequence: CASRGLAKEQFF. The CDR3 region has the DNA TGTGCCAGCAGAGGACTAGCAAAAGAGCAGTTCTTC.

As concerns this clone: This sample includes further DNA sequences coding for the same CDR3. The genes are TRBV2 and TRBJ1-2; no firm D call. Germline loops: CDR1 SNHLY, CDR2 FYNNEI. This CDR3 contains 19 residues. Between the trimmed V and J ends, which lost 2 bases and 3 bases, there was a span of 25 bases. The CDR3 spells CASSESGRLIPPLDYGYTF. For the CDR3, the DNA is TGTGCCAGCAGTGAATCCGGCAGGTTAATCCCCCCTTTGGACTATGGCTACACCTTC.

By sample share, this clone is large. This rearrangement joins TRBV7-9 to TRBJ2-7, with D maybe TRBD1 (7 bases). CDR1 SEHNR and CDR2 FQNEAQ come from the germline V gene (reference sequence). The CDR3 spans 15 residues. Deletions cut 4 bases from V and 5 bases from J, with 18 bases between. DNA of the CDR3: TGTGCCAGCAGCTCAAGCTGGGCAGGGGGGCACGAGCAGTACTTC. It is translated as CASSSSWAGGHEQYF. Full variable domain (rest looked up from reference TRBV7-9 and TRBJ2-7): DTGVSQNPRHKITKRGQNVTFRCDPISEHNRLYWYRQTLGQGPEFLTYFQNEAQLEKSRLLSDRFSAERPKGSFSTLEIQRTEQGDSAMYLCASSSSWAGGHEQYFGPGTRLTVT.

The rearrangement joins TRBV18 to TRBJ2-2; D perhaps matches TRBD1 (6 bases). The length of the CDR3 is 15 residues. Between the trimmed V and J ends, which lost 2 bases and 1 base, there was a span of 8 bases. CDR1 and CDR2 from the germline V gene are KGHSH and LQKENI. CDR3 DNA: TGTGCCAGCTCACCAGCGACAGGGAACACCGGGGAGCTGTTTTTT. This sequence encodes CASSPATGNTGELFF.

The chain joins TRBV10-2 to TRBJ1-4; D is undetermined. Trimming removed 6 bases from V and 0 bases from J, with 17 bases in between. Germline V gene data show CDR1 as WSHSY and CDR2 as SAAADI. The CDR3 is 17 amino acids. This chain's CDR3 is CASRNDSQSATNEKLFF. The CDR3 DNA follows: TGCGCCAGCAGAAACGATTCTCAGAGTGCAACTAATGAAAAACTGTTTTTT.

The J gene is TRBJ1-2, the V gene TRBV7-3; 9 nucleotides line up with TRBD1. Germline lookup yields CDR1 SGHTA and CDR2 FQGTGA. The trim removed 5 bases at V and 0 bases at J, leaving 4 bases unmatched. CDR3 length equals 15 residues. The CDR3 coding sequence is TGTGCCAGCAGCCCACAGGGGGCAACTAACTATGGCTACACCTTC. This codes for CASSPQGATNYGYTF.

The chain employs TRBV6-1 and TRBJ2-7, with 9 bases identical to TRBD1. Germline V gene data show CDR1 as MNHNS and CDR2 as SASEGT. The CDR3 extends over 16 amino acids. J gave up 3 bases and V 4 bases, and 10 bases lay outside the gene matches. The CDR3 loop is CASSGRDRESVYEQYF. CDR3 DNA: TGTGCCAGCAGTGGCCGGGACAGGGAATCTGTCTACGAGCAGTACTTC.

The chain is built from TRBV7-2 and TRBJ1-5; tentatively, D is TRBD1 (6 bases). V was trimmed by 1 base and J by 8 bases, leaving 9 bases between them. The CDR3 spans 13 residues. The germline gives CDR1 SGHTA, CDR2 FQGNSA. This CDR3 is CASSLEGGKPQHF. As DNA, the CDR3 is TGTGCCAGCAGCTTAGAGGGGGGCAAGCCCCAGCATTTT.

The gene calls are TRBV6-5 and TRBJ2-7; D is unclear. V lost 0 bases to trimming and J lost 9 bases, with 18 bases between them. In germline, CDR1 is MNHEY, CDR2 SVGAGI. This CDR3 has 15 residues. CDR3 coding DNA: TGTGCCAGCAGTTACTCGGCAGCGAGCCGATGGGTGCAGTACTTC. It codes for CASSYSAASRWVQYF.

The chain employs TRBV6-5 and TRBJ1-3; the D is unclear. Germline V gene sequence: CDR1 MNHEY, CDR2 SVGAGI. The CDR3 has 14 residues. V lost 0 bases, J lost 2 bases, and 5 bases lay in between. The CDR3 DNA reads TGTGCCAGCAGTTACTCTGAGGCTGGAAACACCATATATTTT. This gives the protein CASSYSEAGNTIYF.

This clone was counted once. The gene calls are TRBV7-9 and TRBJ2-7; 13 positions agree with TRBD2. The junction had 2 bases not matched to a gene; V was cut back by 3 bases and J by 3 bases. The CDR3 is made up of 15 amino acids. CDR1 and CDR2 from the germline V gene are SEHNR and FQNEAQ (reference sequence). CDR3 protein: CASSFGLAGDYEQYF. The CDR3 region has the DNA TGTGCCAGCAGCTTCGGACTAGCGGGAGACTACGAGCAGTACTTC.